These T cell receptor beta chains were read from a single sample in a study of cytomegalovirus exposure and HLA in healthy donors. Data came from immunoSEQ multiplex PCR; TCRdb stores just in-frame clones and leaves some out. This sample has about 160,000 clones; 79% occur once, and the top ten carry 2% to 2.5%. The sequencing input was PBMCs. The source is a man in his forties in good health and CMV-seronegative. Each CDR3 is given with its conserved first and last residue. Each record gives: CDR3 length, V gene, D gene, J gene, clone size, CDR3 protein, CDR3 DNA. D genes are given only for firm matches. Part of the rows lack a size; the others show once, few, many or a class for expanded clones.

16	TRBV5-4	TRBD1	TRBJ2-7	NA	CASSQVLGQGIGGQYF	TGTGCCAGCAGCCAAGTCCTCGGACAGGGGATCGGTGGGCAGTACTTC
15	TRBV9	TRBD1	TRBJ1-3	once	CASSVTQGGGNTIYF	TGTGCCAGCAGCGTCACCCAGGGGGGCGGAAACACCATATATTTT
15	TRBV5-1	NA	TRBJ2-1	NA	CASSAGHLSYNEQFF	TGCGCCAGCAGCGCCGGACACCTATCCTACAATGAGCAGTTCTTC
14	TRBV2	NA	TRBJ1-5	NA	CASSVEGLGQPQHF	TGTGCCAGCAGTGTAGAGGGTTTGGGTCAGCCCCAGCATTTT
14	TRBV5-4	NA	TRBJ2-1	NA	CASSTRDSYNEQFF	TGTGCCAGTTCTACCCGGGACTCATACAATGAGCAGTTCTTC
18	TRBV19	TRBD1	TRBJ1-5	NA	CASRYGFGDRGRNQPQHF	TGTGCCAGTAGATACGGGTTCGGGGACAGGGGGAGGAATCAGCCCCAGCATTTT
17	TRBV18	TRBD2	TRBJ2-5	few	CASSLENGLADQETQYF	TGTGCCAGCTCACTTGAAAATGGACTAGCAGATCAAGAGACCCAGTACTTC
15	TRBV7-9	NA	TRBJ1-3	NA	CASSVSSSSGNTIYF	TGTGCCAGCAGCGTTAGCAGCAGCTCTGGAAACACCATATATTTT
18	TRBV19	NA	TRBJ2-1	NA	CASSISLNDWSSYNEQFF	TGTGCCAGTAGTATAAGCCTGAACGACTGGAGCTCCTACAATGAGCAGTTCTTC
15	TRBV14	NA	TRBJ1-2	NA	CASSQGLSGNYGYTF	TGTGCCAGCAGCCAAGGACTGTCGGGGAATTATGGCTACACCTTC
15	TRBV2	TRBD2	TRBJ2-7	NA	CASKSTSGSVDEQYF	TGTGCCAGCAAATCGACTAGCGGGAGTGTCGACGAGCAGTACTTC
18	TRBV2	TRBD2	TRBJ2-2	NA	CASRKLAGGPGNTGELFF	TGTGCCAGCAGGAAACTAGCGGGAGGGCCGGGGAACACCGGGGAGCTGTTTTTT
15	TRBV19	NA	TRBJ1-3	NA	CASSVFEEPGNTIYF	TGTGCCAGTAGTGTCTTCGAGGAACCTGGAAACACCATATATTTT
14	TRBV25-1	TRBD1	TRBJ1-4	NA	CASSDRQGIEKLFF	TGTGCCAGCAGTGATCGACAGGGAATTGAAAAACTGTTTTTT
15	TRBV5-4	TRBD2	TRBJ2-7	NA	CASSSPGLASYEQYF	TGTGCCAGCAGCTCCCCGGGACTAGCGTCTTACGAGCAGTACTTC
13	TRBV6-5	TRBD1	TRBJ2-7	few	CASISTGTYEQYF	TGTGCCAGCATATCGACAGGGACCTACGAGCAGTACTTC
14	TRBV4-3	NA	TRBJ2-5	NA	CASSQDSAGKTQYF	TGCGCCAGCAGCCAAGATTCGGCAGGGAAGACCCAGTACTTC
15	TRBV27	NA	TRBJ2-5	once	CASKAVGAPRETQYF	TGTGCCAGCAAAGCCGTGGGAGCACCCAGAGAGACCCAGTACTTC
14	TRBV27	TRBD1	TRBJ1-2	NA	CASSSTGTSAGYTF	TGTGCCAGCAGTTCGACAGGGACATCAGCCGGCTACACCTTC
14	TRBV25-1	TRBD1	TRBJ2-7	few	CASSGGQGAREQYF	TGTGCCAGCAGTGGGGGACAGGGGGCCAGAGAGCAGTACTTC
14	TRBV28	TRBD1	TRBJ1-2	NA	CASTPPRDSYGYTF	TGTGCCAGCACCCCACCGAGGGACAGCTATGGCTACACCTTC
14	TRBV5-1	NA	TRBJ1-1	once	CASSLEGALTEAFF	TGCGCCAGCAGCTTGGAAGGGGCTTTGACTGAAGCTTTCTTT
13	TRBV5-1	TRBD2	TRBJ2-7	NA	CASSATSEVEQYF	TGCGCCAGCAGCGCAACTAGCGAGGTCGAGCAGTACTTC
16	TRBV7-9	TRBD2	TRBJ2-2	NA	CSGKSGRGDYTGELFF	TGTTCCGGAAAGAGCGGGAGGGGGGACTACACCGGGGAGCTGTTTTTT
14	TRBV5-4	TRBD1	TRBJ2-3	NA	CASRLGQGTDTQYF	TGTGCCAGCCGCCTGGGACAGGGCACAGATACGCAGTATTTT
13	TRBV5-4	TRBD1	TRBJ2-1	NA	CASSPDRYNEQFF	TGTGCCAGCAGCCCGGACAGGTACAATGAGCAGTTCTTC
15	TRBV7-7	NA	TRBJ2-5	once	CASSLEAGWKETQYF	TGTGCTAGCAGCTTAGAAGCAGGGTGGAAAGAGACCCAGTACTTC
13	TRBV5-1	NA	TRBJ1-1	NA	CASSPRENTEAFF	TGCGCCAGCAGCCCTCGGGAGAACACTGAAGCTTTCTTT
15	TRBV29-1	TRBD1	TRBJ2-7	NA	CSVSQQGPTPREQYF	TGCAGCGTTTCCCAACAGGGGCCGACCCCTCGCGAGCAGTACTTC
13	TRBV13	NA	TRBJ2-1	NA	CASSLGATNEQFF	TGTGCCAGCAGCTTAGGAGCGACCAATGAGCAGTTCTTC
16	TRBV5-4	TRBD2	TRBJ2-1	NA	CASSLGGTSRVNEQFF	TGTGCCAGCAGCTTGGGCGGGACTAGCAGGGTCAATGAGCAGTTCTTC
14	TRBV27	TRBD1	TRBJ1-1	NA	CASSFYPGGTEAFF	TGTGCCAGCAGTTTCTACCCAGGGGGCACTGAAGCTTTCTTT
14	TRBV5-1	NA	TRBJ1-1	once	CASSSQSGDTEAFF	TGCGCCAGCAGCTCTCAGTCCGGGGACACTGAAGCTTTCTTT
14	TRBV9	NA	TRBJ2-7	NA	CASSPRLSSYEQYF	TGTGCCAGCAGCCCCCGACTGAGCTCCTACGAGCAGTACTTC
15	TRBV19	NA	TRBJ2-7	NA	CASSKESSGTYEQYF	TGTGCCAGTAGTAAAGAATCGTCGGGGACCTACGAGCAGTACTTC
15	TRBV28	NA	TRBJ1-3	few	CASSQTSGPGNTIYF	TGTGCCAGCAGCCAAACTTCAGGGCCTGGAAACACCATATATTTT
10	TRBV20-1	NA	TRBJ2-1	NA	CSAKTSGQFF	TGCAGTGCTAAGACTAGTGGGCAGTTCTTC
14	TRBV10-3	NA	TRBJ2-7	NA	CAISESSTDNEQYF	TGTGCCATCAGTGAGTCAAGTACCGACAACGAGCAGTACTTC
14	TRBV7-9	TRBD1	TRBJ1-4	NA	CASSSGTGYEKLFF	TGTGCCAGCAGTTCCGGGACAGGATATGAAAAACTGTTTTTT
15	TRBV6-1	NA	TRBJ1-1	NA	CASSELGLVNTEAFF	TGTGCCAGCAGTGAACTCGGACTCGTGAACACTGAAGCTTTCTTT